This TCR beta chain derives from a study of T cell changes during pregnancy in multiple sclerosis. Assay: immunoSEQ multiplex PCR; the TCRdb copy retains only in-frame clones and omits some. The sample includes about 74,000 clones, around 90% of them seen just once. The CDR3 is 15 residues long. The V and J ends lost 0 bases and 2 bases respectively, with 11 bases between them. Germline assignment: CDR1 SGHTS and CDR2 YDEGEE. V usage is TRBV5-8 and J usage is TRBJ1-2; D unclear. The receptor's source is a female donor with multiple sclerosis, enrolled in a pregnancy study. The specimen comprised peripheral blood, sampled in the third trimester of pregnancy. This CDR3 reads CASSLGRTLNYGYTF. The CDR3 DNA reads as TGTGCCAGCAGCTTGGGACGGACTTTAAACTATGGCTACACCTTC.